A selection of T cell receptor beta chains follows, all from one sample in a study of human T cells and chemical hapten exposure. TCRdb reanalysed the RACE reads using MiXCR and keeps one entry per CDR3 protein. Of approximately 79,000 distinct CDR3 sequences listed, 10% are singletons. This specimen was whole blood, taken in connection with sensitization to the hapten diphenylcyclopropenone (DPC). These receptors were collected from a woman aged 50 to 60 with alopecia areata. Some clones in this sample may be carry-over from other donors' samples. CDR3s include the opening cysteine and the closing phenylalanine or tryptophan. D genes are given only for firm matches. Part of the rows lack a size; the others show once, few, many or a class for expanded clones.

V gene,clone size,D gene,J gene,CDR3 protein,CDR3 DNA
TRBV28,many,TRBD2,TRBJ2-1,CASSGVGSGRAPNEQFF,TGTGCCAGCAGTGGGGTGGGTAGCGGGAGGGCTCCGAATGAGCAGTTCTTC
TRBV12-3/TRBV12-4,once,TRBD2,TRBJ2-1,CASSSRASGRAAYNEQFF,TGTGCCAGCAGCTCTCGCGCTAGCGGGAGGGCCGCCTACAATGAGCAGTTCTTC
TRBV4-1,NA,NA,TRBJ2-5,CASSPLARQETQYF,TGCGCCAGCAGCCCTCTAGCGCGCCAAGAGACCCAGTACTTC
TRBV7-6,few,NA,TRBJ2-7,CASSSGPNYEQYF,TGTGCCAGCAGCTCGGGACCTAACTACGAGCAGTACTTC
TRBV20-1,NA,NA,TRBJ2-3,CSARAPGGTDTQYF,TGCAGTGCTAGAGCCCCCGGGGGCACAGATACGCAGTATTTT
TRBV7-6,many,TRBD2,TRBJ2-3,CASSPGLAGTSTDTQYF,TGTGCCAGCAGCCCCGGACTAGCGGGCACTAGCACAGATACGCAGTATTTT
TRBV4-1,many,NA,TRBJ2-3,CASSQGQDTQYF,TGCGCCAGCAGCCAAGGGCAGGATACGCAGTATTTT
TRBV29-1,NA,TRBD1,TRBJ1-1,CSVLPWTGRSTEAFF,TGCAGCGTCCTTCCTTGGACAGGGAGGAGCACTGAAGCTTTCTTT
TRBV18,NA,TRBD1,TRBJ1-1,CASSETGTGAEAFF,TGTGCCAGCTCGGAGACCGGGACAGGGGCTGAAGCTTTCTTT
TRBV7-2,NA,NA,TRBJ2-7,CASSLTTYQGEQYF,TGTGCCAGCAGCTTGACGACCTACCAAGGGGAGCAGTACTTC
TRBV4-2,few,NA,TRBJ2-2,CASSQEHRGTGELFF,TGTGCCAGCAGCCAGGAGCATCGGGGAACCGGGGAGCTGTTTTTT